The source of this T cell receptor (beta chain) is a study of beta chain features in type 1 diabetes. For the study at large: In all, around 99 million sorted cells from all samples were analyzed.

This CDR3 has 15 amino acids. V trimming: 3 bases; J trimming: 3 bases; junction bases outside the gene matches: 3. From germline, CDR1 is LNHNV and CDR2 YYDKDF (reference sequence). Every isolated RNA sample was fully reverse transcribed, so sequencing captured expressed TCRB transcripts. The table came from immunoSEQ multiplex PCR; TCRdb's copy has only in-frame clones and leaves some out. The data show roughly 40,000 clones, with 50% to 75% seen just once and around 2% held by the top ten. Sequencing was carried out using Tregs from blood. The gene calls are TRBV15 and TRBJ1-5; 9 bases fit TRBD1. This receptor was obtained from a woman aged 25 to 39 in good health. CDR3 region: CATSRGQGYNQPQHF. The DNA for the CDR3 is TGTGCCACCAGCAGGGGACAGGGCTACAATCAGCCCCAGCATTTT.